The T cell receptor beta chain described here comes from a study of shared clonotypes between healthy human individuals. Study-wide points: Blood alone was sampled, and tissue repertoires likely differ.

About this clone: Antigen specificity is unknown.

This CDR3 is 14 amino acids long. The trim removed 4 bases at V and 3 bases at J, leaving 6 bases unmatched. Germline V gene sequence: CDR1 SGHRS, CDR2 YFSETQ. TCRdb's table, derived via immunoSEQ multiplex PCR, lists solely in-frame clones and lacks some. The sample has about 2 million clones, 85% to 95% seen once. It was CD45RO-negative cells, positively selected for CCR7, that made up naive CD8 cells, with terminally differentiated effector memory CD45RA+ cells excluded. This chain connects TRBV5-1 to TRBJ2-7, with 8 bases aligning to TRBD2. The source is a man younger than 35 in good health. Sequences were obtained from naive CD8+ T cells sorted from blood. In nucleotides, the CDR3 is TGCGCCAGCAGCGATAGCGGGGTAAGCTACGAGCAGTACTTC. It encodes CASSDSGVSYEQYF.